The 19 T cell receptor beta chains presented below share a single source sample, sequenced in a study of Ad26.COV2.S vaccination and SARS-CoV-2 variants (dated by TCRdb to 2020 to 2023). The treatment or condition label corresponds to: some 19 received Ad26.COV2.S at low or high dose, single or two shots; a few received placebo; per-sample allocation not given. Repertoires of vaccine and placebo recipients were sequenced from samples taken on day 63 after the first injection. The method behind the library was the immunoSEQ multiplex PCR assay. TCRdb provides this immuneACCESS table in a form limited to in-frame rearrangements. Some clones are lacking; in checked studies, under half of them reflect an unresolved V gene, and why the rest are absent is not known. Present in this sample are 440,000 or so clones, roughly nine tenths of which were seen just once. Around 1.6% of the sample belongs to the ten largest clones.

This sample comprised peripheral blood, obtained in a trial of Ad26.COV2.S vaccine versus placebo. The receptor set was obtained from a person between 18 and 59 years old who received the Ad26.COV2.S COVID-19 vaccine or a placebo.

V gene TRBV15 combines with J gene TRBJ1-1; D is unclear. This CDR3 region has 15 residues. Germline lookup yields CDR1 LNHNV and CDR2 YYDKDF (reference sequence). V was shortened by 1 base and J by 0 bases, with 9 bases between the two germline ends. The CDR3 region is CATSRANYLNTEAFF. The CDR3 DNA follows: TGTGCCACCAGCAGAGCGAACTATTTGAACACTGAAGCTTTCTTT.

This clone has only one observation. The chain is built from TRBV7-8 and TRBJ2-7; D may be TRBD2 (5 bases). The germline V gene has CDR1 SGHVS and CDR2 FQNEAQ. The CDR3 covers 12 residues. Trimming took off 5 bases at V and 6 bases at J, with 11 bases between the two ends. CDR3 amino acids: CASSEPRGEQYF. Written as DNA, the CDR3 is TGTGCCAGCAGCGAGCCCCGGGGCGAGCAGTACTTC.

The chain couples TRBV4-2 to TRBJ2-1, with a possible D match to TRBD1 (5 bases). Germline V gene data show CDR1 as LGHNA and CDR2 as YNFKEQ. V was trimmed by 2 bases and J by 0 bases, leaving 11 bases between them. This CDR3 has 16 residues. This CDR3 reads CASSQPDRTSYNEQFF. In DNA form, the CDR3 reads TGTGCCAGCAGCCAACCCGACAGAACCTCCTACAATGAGCAGTTCTTC.

The chain carries TRBV9 and TRBJ2-5, with TRBD1 as a possible D gene (6 bases). V was shortened by 0 bases and J by 7 bases, with 16 bases between the two germline ends. The germline V gene has CDR1 SGDLS and CDR2 YYNGEE. The CDR3 contains 15 residues. CDR3 residues: CASSVGGTGSVTQYF. CDR3 DNA: TGTGCCAGCAGCGTAGGAGGAACAGGGTCGGTGACCCAGTACTTC.

The rearrangement joins TRBV7-9 to TRBJ1-2; no reliable D call. The CDR3 consists of 12 residues. Trimming took 4 bases from V and 6 from J, leaving 9 bases between them. The germline CDR1 and CDR2 sequences are SEHNR and FQNEAQ (reference sequence). The CDR3 loop is CASSSNQDGYTF. The CDR3 DNA reads TGTGCCAGCAGCTCTAACCAGGATGGCTACACCTTC.

This chain uses TRBV6-2 or TRBV6-3 with TRBJ2-7; TRBD1 might be the D (5 bases). V lost 6 bases and J lost 5, with 14 bases in between. Germline values: CDR1 MNHEY, CDR2 SVGEGT. The CDR3 runs to 13 residues. For the CDR3, the DNA is TGTGCCAGCAGCACAAACAGGAAACACGAGCAGTACTTC. This gives the protein CASSTNRKHEQYF.

The chain uses TRBV18 and TRBJ2-7, with unresolved D. The CDR3 contains 14 residues. CDR1 and CDR2 from the germline V gene are KGHSH and LQKENI. V lost 3 bases and J 6 bases, leaving 15 bases between the germline ends. CDR3 bases: TGTGCCAGCTCACCGAATGAGGTCAGCTCCGAGCAGTACTTC. Amino acid sequence: CASSPNEVSSEQYF.

The V call is TRBV27, the J call TRBJ1-5; D remains ambiguous. Germline CDR1 reads MNHEY; CDR2 reads SMNVEV (reference sequence). The V end lost 5 bases, the J end lost 0 bases, and 8 bases lay between the germline ends. The CDR3 length is 14 residues. CDR3 sequence reads: CASSPTFSNQPQHF. The CDR3 DNA reads as TGTGCCAGCAGTCCTACCTTTAGCAATCAGCCCCAGCATTTT.

As to this clone: The germline gene is not matched at one end of the junction; a read error may be the cause. This chain joins TRBV30 and TRBJ2-3; 13 bases are a match to TRBD2. The CDR3 has 17 residues. Per germline, CDR1 GTSNPN and CDR2 SVGIG (reference sequence). CDR3 sequence reads: CAWSVSRTSGSKDTQYF. The CDR3 DNA reads TGTGCCTGGAGTGTCTCCCGGACTAGCGGGAGCAAAGATACGCAGTATTTT.

The genes are TRBV9 and TRBJ1-5; D gene unclear. In germline, CDR1 is SGDLS, CDR2 YYNGEE. The CDR3 spans 11 residues. V lost 7 bases, J lost 3 bases, and 5 bases lay in between. In nucleotides, the CDR3 is TGTGCCAGCCAGGTCAATCAGCCCCAGCATTTT. Translated, it gives CASQVNQPQHF. The variable domain in full, with the rest retrieved from reference TRBV9 and TRBJ1-5, is DSGVTQTPKHLITATGQRVTLRCSPRSGDLSVYWYQQSLDQGLQFLIQYYNGEERAKGNILERFSAQQFPDLHSELNLSSLELGDSALYFCASQVNQPQHFGDGTRLSIL.

The V gene is TRBV13, the J gene TRBJ2-1; D might be TRBD2 (6 bases). Germline values: CDR1 PRHDT, CDR2 FYEKMQ (reference sequence). The CDR3 covers 15 residues. The V gene lost 1 base and the J gene lost 8 bases, with 15 bases spanning the gap. As DNA, the CDR3 is TGTGCCAGCAGCTTAGAGGGAGGATCGATAGATGAGCAGTTCTTC. Translation gives CASSLEGGSIDEQFF. Drawing the rest from reference TRBV13 and TRBJ2-1, the complete variable domain is AAGVIQSPRHLIKEKRETATLKCYPIPRHDTVYWYQQGPGQDPQFLISFYEKMQSDKGSIPDRFSAQQFSDYHSELNMSSLELGDSALYFCASSLEGGSIDEQFFGPGTRLTVL.

CDR3 in amino acids: CASSPGGAGKLFF. The CDR3 DNA follows: TGTGCCAGCAGCCCAGGGGGCGCGGGAAAACTGTTTTTT. The chain has TRBV9 and TRBJ1-4; 8 positions match TRBD1. CDR1 is SGDLS, CDR2 YYNGEE, per germline. This CDR3 spans 13 amino acids. V lost 4 bases and J lost 10; bases outside the gene matches: 6.

The chain combines TRBV5-1 with TRBJ1-6, with 7 bases that match TRBD1. The CDR3 has 15 amino acids. The J segment lost 7 bases and the V segment lost 0 bases, leaving 4 bases of the junction unmatched. Germline CDR1 SGHRS, CDR2 YFSETQ. DNA of the CDR3: TGCGCCAGCAGCTTGGACGGACAGGAAAATTCACCCCTCCACTTT. Residues: CASSLDGQENSPLHF.

The V gene is TRBV5-4, the J gene TRBJ1-2; no clear D gene. Trimming stripped 0 bases from V and 2 bases from J, with 8 bases between. This CDR3 spans 14 amino acids. Germline V gives CDR1 SGHNT, CDR2 YYREEE (reference sequence). The CDR3 nucleotides read TGTGCCAGCAGCTTGGGGCAAAGGAACTATGGCTACACCTTC. Its protein product is CASSLGQRNYGYTF.

This sequence joins TRBV2 and TRBJ1-4; 7 nucleotides match TRBD1. Germline V gene sequence: CDR1 SNHLY, CDR2 FYNNEI. This CDR3 is built from 14 residues. V gave up 7 bases and J gave up 7 bases; unmatched junction bases: 9. The CDR3 spells CASTRTGRPEKLFF. CDR3 bases: TGTGCCAGCACGCGGACAGGACGGCCTGAAAAACTGTTTTTT.

The chain carries TRBV29-1 and TRBJ2-1, with 8 positions matching TRBD1. The CDR3 length is 13 residues. V lost 7 bases, J lost 6 bases, and 8 bases stayed unmatched. Per the germline V gene, CDR1 is SQVTM and CDR2 is ANQGSEA. The CDR3 DNA sequence: TGCAGCGCGGATAGGACAGGGTCCAATGAGCAGTTCTTC. It codes for CSADRTGSNEQFF.

The chain recombines TRBV6-5 with TRBJ1-2, with a tentative D call TRBD1 (6 bases). Germline lookup yields CDR1 MNHEY and CDR2 SVGAGI. V gave up 6 bases and J gave up 8 bases, with 10 bases separating them. The CDR3 spans 11 residues. The CDR3 DNA sequence: TGTGCCAGCAGACAGGGTCTGGGCTACACCTTC. This gives the protein CASRQGLGYTF.

This rearrangement joins TRBV9 to TRBJ2-7, with D possibly TRBD2 on 7 matching bases. The length of the CDR3 is 14 residues. Germline values: CDR1 SGDLS, CDR2 YYNGEE. The V and J ends lost 4 bases and 6 bases respectively, with 17 bases between them. The CDR3 protein is CASSPGLRGAEQYF. In DNA form, the CDR3 reads TGTGCCAGCAGCCCCGGACTCCGGGGGGCCGAGCAGTACTTC.

This chain connects TRBV19 to TRBJ1-6; D is perhaps TRBD1 (5 bases). Germline assignment: CDR1 LNHDA and CDR2 SQIVND (reference sequence). The CDR3 runs to 14 residues. V shed 11 bases and J shed 7 bases, with 18 bases lying between them. This CDR3 reads CAAGSGTGNSPLHF. The CDR3 bases are TGTGCCGCAGGCTCCGGGACGGGGAATTCACCCCTCCACTTT.